The source of this T cell receptor (beta chain) is a study of OX40 agonist ivuxolimab in advanced cancers. Study overall: Each patient was given ivuxolimab into a vein every 2 weeks, at 0.01 to 10 mg/kg. Three individuals attained partial responses, comprising one hepatocellular carcinoma case and two cutaneous melanoma cases.

From germline, CDR1 is KGHSH and CDR2 LQKENI. V lost 4 bases to trimming and J lost 6 bases; unmatched junction nucleotides: 2. The length of the CDR3 is 15 residues. Profiling relied on immunoSEQ multiplex PCR, and the TCRdb table lists in-frame clones only, not all of them. The sample lists some 59,000 clones; approximately 82% were seen once. The study's findings and limits: Some nonresponders also had low normalized T-cell clonal expansion. Circulating CD4+ and CD8+ T cells showed clonal expansion by week 6 at 0.1 to 3.0 mg/kg.

To note about this clone: The antigen is undetermined.

Sequenced here: CD4+ or CD8+ T cells sorted from blood, sampled in a trial of the OX40 agonist ivuxolimab. V is TRBV18 and J is TRBJ2-2, with 13 bases aligning to TRBD2. The source of this sequence is an adult with an advanced solid tumor such as melanoma, head and neck, liver or kidney cancer. The CDR3 sequence: CASSLGLAGAGELFF. Here the CDR3 DNA reads TGTGCCAGCTCACTCGGACTAGCGGGAGCCGGGGAGCTGTTTTTT.